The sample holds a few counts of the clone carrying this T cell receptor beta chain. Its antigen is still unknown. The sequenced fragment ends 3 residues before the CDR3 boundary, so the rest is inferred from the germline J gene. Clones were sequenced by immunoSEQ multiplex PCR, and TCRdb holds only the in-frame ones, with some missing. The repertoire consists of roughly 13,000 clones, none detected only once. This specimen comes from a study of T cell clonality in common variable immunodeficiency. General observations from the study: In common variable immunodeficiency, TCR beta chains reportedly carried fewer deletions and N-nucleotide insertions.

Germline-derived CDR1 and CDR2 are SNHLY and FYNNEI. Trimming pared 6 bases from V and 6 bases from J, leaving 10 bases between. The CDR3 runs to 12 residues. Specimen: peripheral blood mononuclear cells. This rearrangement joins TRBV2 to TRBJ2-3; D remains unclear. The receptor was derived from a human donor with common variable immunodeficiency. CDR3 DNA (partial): TGTGCCAGCAGCCCCAGTCGCGATACG. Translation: CASSPSRDT. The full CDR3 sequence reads CASSPSRDTQYF.